One sample yielded the 5 T cell receptor beta chains listed below, sequenced in a study of Ad26.COV2.S vaccination and SARS-CoV-2 variants. Treatment noted: 15 to 20 received Ad26.COV2.S at low or high dose, single or two shots; about 5 received placebo; per-sample allocation not given. Day 63 after the first injection of vaccine or placebo was the sampling time. Produced via immunoSEQ multiplex PCR; TCRdb's table is partial and in-frame only. The sample consists of about 420,000 clones, 88% of them appearing once. Here the sequenced sample was peripheral blood, taken in a trial of Ad26.COV2.S vaccine versus placebo. The receptors stem from a person between 18 and 65 years old who received the Ad26.COV2.S COVID-19 vaccine or a placebo.

The chain combines TRBV18 with TRBJ1-5; D is unclear. The germline V and J ends were trimmed by 5 bases and 0 bases, with 5 bases remaining between them. Germline CDR1 KGHSH, CDR2 LQKENI. CDR3 length: 13 amino acids. The CDR3 protein is CASSSFSNQPQHF. In DNA form, the CDR3 reads TGTGCCAGCTCATCGTTTAGCAATCAGCCCCAGCATTTT.

The V and J genes are TRBV24-1 and TRBJ2-1; D ambiguous. Deletions cut 2 bases from V and 6 bases from J, with 13 bases between. The CDR3 covers 15 residues. The germline gives CDR1 KGHDR, CDR2 SFDVKD. In DNA, the CDR3 is TGTGCCACCAGTGATTCCCATACTCGCGCCAATGAGCAGTTCTTC. Translated, it gives CATSDSHTRANEQFF.

V usage is TRBV9 and J usage is TRBJ2-1; 8 bases align to TRBD2. This CDR3 is built from 15 residues. V gave up 0 bases and J gave up 8 bases; unmatched junction bases: 7. Germline CDR1 is SGDLS and CDR2 is YYNGEE. CDR3 coding DNA: TGTGCCAGCAGCGTAGTCGGGGGGGTCTTATATGAGCAGTTCTTC. This translates into CASSVVGGVLYEQFF. The whole variable domain, remainder taken from reference TRBV9 and TRBJ2-1, is DSGVTQTPKHLITATGQRVTLRCSPRSGDLSVYWYQQSLDQGLQFLIQYYNGEERAKGNILERFSAQQFPDLHSELNLSSLELGDSALYFCASSVVGGVLYEQFFGPGTRLTVL.

V usage is TRBV5-1 and J usage is TRBJ2-7; TRBD1 might be the D (6 bases). The V gene's germline CDR1 is SGHRS and CDR2 YFSETQ. The CDR3 is 15 amino acids. Trimming removed 0 bases from V and 2 bases from J, with 12 bases in between. In nucleotides, the CDR3 is TGCGCCAGCAGCTTGGGGTTGGGACATGCCTACGAGCAGTACTTC. Translated: CASSLGLGHAYEQYF.

The V gene is TRBV28, the J gene TRBJ1-6; D might be TRBD1 (6 bases). The V and J ends lost 5 bases and 9 bases respectively, with 17 bases between them. The germline CDR1 and CDR2 sequences are MDHEN and SYDVKM. The CDR3 has 15 residues. The CDR3 DNA is TGTGCCAGCAGTAGAAGGGGGGGGAATGGTTCACCCCTCCACTTT. Its translation: CASSRRGGNGSPLHF.